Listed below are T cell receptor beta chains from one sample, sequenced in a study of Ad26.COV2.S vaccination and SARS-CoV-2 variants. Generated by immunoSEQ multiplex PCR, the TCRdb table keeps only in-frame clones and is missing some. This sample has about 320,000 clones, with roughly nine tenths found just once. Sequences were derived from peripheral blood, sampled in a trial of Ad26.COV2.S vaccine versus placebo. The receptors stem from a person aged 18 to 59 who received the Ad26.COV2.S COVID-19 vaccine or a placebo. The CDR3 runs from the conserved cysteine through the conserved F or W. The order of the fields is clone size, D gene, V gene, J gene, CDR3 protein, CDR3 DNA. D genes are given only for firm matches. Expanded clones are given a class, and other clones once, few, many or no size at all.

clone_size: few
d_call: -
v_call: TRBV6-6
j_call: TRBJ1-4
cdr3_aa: CASSYSAGENNEKLFF
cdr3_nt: TGTGCCAGCAGTTACTCAGCAGGGGAAAATAATGAAAAACTGTTTTTT

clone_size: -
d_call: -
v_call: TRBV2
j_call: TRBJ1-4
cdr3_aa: CASSERIYNEKLFF
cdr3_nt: TGTGCCAGCAGTGAACGGATTTATAATGAAAAACTGTTTTTT

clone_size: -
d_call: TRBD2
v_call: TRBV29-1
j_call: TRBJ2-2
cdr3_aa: CSVAEPGGVTGELFF
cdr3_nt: TGCAGCGTTGCTGAGCCGGGAGGAGTCACCGGGGAGCTGTTTTTT

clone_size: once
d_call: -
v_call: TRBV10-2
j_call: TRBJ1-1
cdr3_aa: CASIHKRGMNAFF
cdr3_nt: TGCGCCAGCATTCACAAGAGGGGCATGAACGCTTTCTTT

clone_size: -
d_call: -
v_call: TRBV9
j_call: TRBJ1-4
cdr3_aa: CASSVGGGVMEKLFF
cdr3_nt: TGTGCCAGCAGCGTAGGGGGCGGGGTCATGGAAAAACTGTTTTTT

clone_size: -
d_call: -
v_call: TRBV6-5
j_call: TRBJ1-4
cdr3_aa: CASSSDGSDEKLFF
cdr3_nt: TGTGCCAGCAGTTCTGACGGGTCCGATGAAAAACTGTTTTTT

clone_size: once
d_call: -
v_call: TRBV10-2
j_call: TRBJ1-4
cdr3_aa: CASSESIREKLFF
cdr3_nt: TGCGCCAGCAGTGAGTCGATTAGGGAAAAACTGTTTTTT

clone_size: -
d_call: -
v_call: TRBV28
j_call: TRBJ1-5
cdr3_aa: CASSLYQPQHF
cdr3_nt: TGTGCCAGCAGTTTATATCAGCCCCAGCATTTT

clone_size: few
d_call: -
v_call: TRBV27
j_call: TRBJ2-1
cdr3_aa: CASSPGLKNEQFF
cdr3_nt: TGTGCCAGCAGTCCCGGACTAAAAAATGAGCAGTTCTTC

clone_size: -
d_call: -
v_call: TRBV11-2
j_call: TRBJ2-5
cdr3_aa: CASSVGGTGETQYF
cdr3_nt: TGTGCCAGCAGCGTAGGAGGGACCGGGGAGACCCAGTACTTC

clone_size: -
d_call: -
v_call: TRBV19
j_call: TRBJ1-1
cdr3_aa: CASSISRGGTTEAFF
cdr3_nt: TGTGCCAGTAGTATCTCCCGAGGGGGTACCACTGAAGCTTTCTTT

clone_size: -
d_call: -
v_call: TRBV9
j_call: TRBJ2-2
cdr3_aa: CASSVGLAVNTGELFF
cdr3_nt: TGTGCCAGCAGCGTAGGATTAGCAGTGAACACCGGGGAGCTGTTTTTT

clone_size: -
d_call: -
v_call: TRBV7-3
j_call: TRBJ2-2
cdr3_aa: CASSLAPGSNTGELFF
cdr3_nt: TGTGCCAGCAGCTTAGCGCCGGGCTCGAACACCGGGGAGCTGTTTTTT

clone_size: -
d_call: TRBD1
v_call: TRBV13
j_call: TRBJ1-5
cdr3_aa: CASSQGTVNQPQHF
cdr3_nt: TGTGCCAGCAGCCAAGGGACAGTTAACCAGCCCCAGCATTTT

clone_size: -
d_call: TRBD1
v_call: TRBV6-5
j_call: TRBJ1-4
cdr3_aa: CASNPHRGVGEKLFF
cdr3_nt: TGTGCCAGCAATCCGCACAGGGGGGTAGGTGAAAAACTGTTTTTT

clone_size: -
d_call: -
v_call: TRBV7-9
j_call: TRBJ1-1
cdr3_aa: CASSPPENTEAFF
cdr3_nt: TGTGCCAGCAGCCCCCCCGAGAACACTGAAGCTTTCTTT

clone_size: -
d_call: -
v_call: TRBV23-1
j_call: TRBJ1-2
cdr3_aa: CASGSDLYGYTF
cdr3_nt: TGCGCCAGCGGCAGCGACTTGTATGGCTACACCTTC

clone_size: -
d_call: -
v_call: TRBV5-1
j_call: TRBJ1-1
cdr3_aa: CASSQNTEAFF
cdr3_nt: TGCGCCAGCAGCCAAAACACTGAAGCTTTCTTT

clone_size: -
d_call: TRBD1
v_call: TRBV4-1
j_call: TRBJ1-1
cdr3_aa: CASSTRQGWVTEAFF
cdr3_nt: TGCGCCAGCAGCACCAGACAGGGTTGGGTCACTGAAGCTTTCTTT

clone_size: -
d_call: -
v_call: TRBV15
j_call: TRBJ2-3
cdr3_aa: CATSSWGLSTDTQYF
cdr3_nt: TGTGCCACCAGCTCCTGGGGGCTTAGCACAGATACGCAGTATTTT

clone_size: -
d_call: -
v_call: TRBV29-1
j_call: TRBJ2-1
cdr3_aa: CSGSGLAYNEQFF
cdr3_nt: TGCAGCGGATCGGGGCTCGCGTACAATGAGCAGTTCTTC

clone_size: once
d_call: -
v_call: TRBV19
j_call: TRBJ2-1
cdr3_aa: CASSSLPAGVNNEQFF
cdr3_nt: TGTGCCAGTAGTTCCCTGCCAGCCGGGGTGAACAATGAGCAGTTCTTC

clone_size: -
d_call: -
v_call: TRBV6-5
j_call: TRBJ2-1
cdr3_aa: CASSGDRGSYNEQFF
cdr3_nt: TGTGCCAGCTCTGGGGACCGCGGGTCTTACAATGAGCAGTTCTTC

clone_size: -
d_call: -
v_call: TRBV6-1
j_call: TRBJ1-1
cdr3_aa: CASSSNRDPSTEAFF
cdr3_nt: TGTGCCAGCAGTTCTAACAGGGACCCGAGCACTGAAGCTTTCTTT

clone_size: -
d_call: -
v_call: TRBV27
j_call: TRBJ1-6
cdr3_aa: CASSRWGGTGGSYNSPLHF
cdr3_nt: TGTGCCAGCAGCCGTTGGGGGGGGACGGGGGGCTCCTATAATTCACCCCTCCACTTT

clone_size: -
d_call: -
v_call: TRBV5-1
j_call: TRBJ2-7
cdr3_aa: CASSRGNDEQYF
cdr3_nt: TGCGCCAGCAGCAGGGGAAACGACGAGCAGTACTTC

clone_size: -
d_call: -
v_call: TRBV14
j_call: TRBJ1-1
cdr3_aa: CASSQDRDIFMNTEAFF
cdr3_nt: TGTGCCAGCAGCCAAGATCGGGACATCTTCATGAACACTGAAGCTTTCTTT

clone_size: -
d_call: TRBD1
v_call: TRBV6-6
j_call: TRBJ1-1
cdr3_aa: CASSWQITGGNTEAFF
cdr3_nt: TGTGCCAGCAGTTGGCAGATTACAGGGGGCAACACTGAAGCTTTCTTT

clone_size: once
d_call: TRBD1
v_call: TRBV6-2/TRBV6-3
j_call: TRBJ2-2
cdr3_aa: CASSYRTGLYTGELFF
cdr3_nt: TGTGCCAGCAGTTACCGGACAGGGTTGTACACCGGGGAGCTGTTTTTT

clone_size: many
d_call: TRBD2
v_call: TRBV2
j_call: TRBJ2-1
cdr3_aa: CASRGLAGAAEQFF
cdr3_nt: TGTGCCAGCAGGGGACTAGCGGGGGCGGCGGAGCAGTTCTTC

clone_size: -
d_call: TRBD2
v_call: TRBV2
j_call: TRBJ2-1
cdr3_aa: CASRGLADNEQFF
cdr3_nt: TGTGCCAGCAGGGGACTAGCGGATAATGAGCAGTTCTTC

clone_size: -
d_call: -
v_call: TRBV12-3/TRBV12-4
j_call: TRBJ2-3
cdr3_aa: CASSILAADTQYF
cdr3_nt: TGTGCCAGCAGTATTTTAGCCGCGGATACGCAGTATTTT

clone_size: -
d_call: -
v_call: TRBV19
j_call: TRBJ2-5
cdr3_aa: CASSVGGTETQYF
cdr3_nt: TGTGCCAGTAGTGTGGGGGGCACGGAGACCCAGTACTTC

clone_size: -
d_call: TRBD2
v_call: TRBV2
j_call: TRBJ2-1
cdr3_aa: CASSELAGNVDEQFF
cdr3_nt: TGTGCCAGCAGTGAACTAGCGGGAAATGTCGATGAGCAGTTCTTC

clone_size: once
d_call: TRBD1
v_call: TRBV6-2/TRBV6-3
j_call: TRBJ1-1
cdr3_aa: CASSYPTEGATMNTEAFF
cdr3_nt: TGTGCCAGCAGTTACCCCACGGAGGGGGCTACCATGAACACTGAAGCTTTCTTT

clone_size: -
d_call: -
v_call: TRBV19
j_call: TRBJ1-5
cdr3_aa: CASSTVLRSNQPQHF
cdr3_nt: TGTGCCAGTAGTACAGTCTTAAGAAGCAATCAGCCCCAGCATTTT

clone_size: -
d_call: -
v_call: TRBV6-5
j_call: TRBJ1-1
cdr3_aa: CASSYTVWQGNTEAFF
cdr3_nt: TGTGCCAGCAGTTACACAGTTTGGCAGGGGAACACTGAAGCTTTCTTT

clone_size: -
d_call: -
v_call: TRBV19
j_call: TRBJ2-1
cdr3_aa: CASSYRALSYNEQFF
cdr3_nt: TGTGCCAGTAGTTACCGGGCTCTATCCTACAATGAGCAGTTCTTC

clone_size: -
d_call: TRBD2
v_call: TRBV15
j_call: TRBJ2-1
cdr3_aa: CATSRGGRREGPNNEQFF
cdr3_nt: TGTGCCACCAGCAGAGGCGGAAGGCGGGAGGGCCCCAACAATGAGCAGTTCTTC

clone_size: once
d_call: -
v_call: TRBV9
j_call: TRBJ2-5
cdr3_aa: CASSVEGSIRETQYF
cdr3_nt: TGTGCCAGCAGCGTAGAAGGTAGCATCCGGGAGACCCAGTACTTC

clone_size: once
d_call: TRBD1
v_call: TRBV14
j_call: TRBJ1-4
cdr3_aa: CASSLQGFDEKLFF
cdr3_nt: TGTGCCAGCAGCCTACAGGGGTTTGATGAAAAACTGTTTTTT

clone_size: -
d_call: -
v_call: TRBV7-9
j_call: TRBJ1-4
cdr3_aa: CASSRSGAEEKLFF
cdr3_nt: TGTGCCAGCAGCCGTTCGGGGGCGGAGGAAAAACTGTTTTTT

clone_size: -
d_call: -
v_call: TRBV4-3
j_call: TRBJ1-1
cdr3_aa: CASSQDEQGYTEAFF
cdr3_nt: TGCGCCAGCAGCCAAGACGAACAGGGTTACACTGAAGCTTTCTTT

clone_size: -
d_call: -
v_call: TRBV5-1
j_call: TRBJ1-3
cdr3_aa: CASSRRGTDTIYF
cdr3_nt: TGCGCCAGCAGCCGGCGGGGGACTGACACCATATATTTT

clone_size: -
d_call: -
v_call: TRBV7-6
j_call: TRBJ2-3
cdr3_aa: CASSLSGTDTQYF
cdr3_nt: TGTGCCAGCAGCTTAAGTGGCACAGATACGCAGTATTTT

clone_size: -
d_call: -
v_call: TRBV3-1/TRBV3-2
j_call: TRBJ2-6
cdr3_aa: CASSQAGSGANVLTF
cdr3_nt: TGTGCCAGCAGCCAAGCTGGGTCTGGGGCCAACGTCCTGACTTTC

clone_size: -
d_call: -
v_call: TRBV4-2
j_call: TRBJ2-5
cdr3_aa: CASSQEVGVVGETQYF
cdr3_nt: TGTGCCAGCAGCCAGGAAGTAGGAGTGGTCGGAGAGACCCAGTACTTC

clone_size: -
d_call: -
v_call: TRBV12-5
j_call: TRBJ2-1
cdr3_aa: CASGILSYNEQFF
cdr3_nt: TGTGCTAGTGGGATCCTTTCCTACAATGAGCAGTTCTTC

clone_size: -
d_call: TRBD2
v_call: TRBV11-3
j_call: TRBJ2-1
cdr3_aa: CASSFRLAVNNEQFF
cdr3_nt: TGTGCCAGCAGTTTTAGACTAGCGGTTAACAATGAGCAGTTCTTC

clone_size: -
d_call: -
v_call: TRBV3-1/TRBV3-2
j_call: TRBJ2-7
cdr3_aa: CASSQEYEQYF
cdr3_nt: TGTGCCAGCAGCCAAGAATACGAGCAGTACTTC

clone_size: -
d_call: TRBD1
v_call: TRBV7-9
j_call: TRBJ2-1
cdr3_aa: CASSSTGGSSYNEQFF
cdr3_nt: TGTGCCAGCAGTTCGACAGGGGGGAGCTCCTACAATGAGCAGTTCTTC

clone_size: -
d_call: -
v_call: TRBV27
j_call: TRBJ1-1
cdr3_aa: CASYAGGERGEAFF
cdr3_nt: TGTGCCTCCTACGCGGGGGGGGAACGGGGTGAAGCTTTCTTT

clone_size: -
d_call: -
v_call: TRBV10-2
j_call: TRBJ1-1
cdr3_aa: CASSESRGGLTEAFF
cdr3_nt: TGCGCCAGCAGTGAGTCGAGGGGGGGCCTCACTGAAGCTTTCTTT

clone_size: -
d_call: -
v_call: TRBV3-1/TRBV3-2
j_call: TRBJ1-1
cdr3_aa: CASSPQGRPNTEAFF
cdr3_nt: TGTGCCAGCAGCCCACAGGGACGCCCGAACACTGAAGCTTTCTTT

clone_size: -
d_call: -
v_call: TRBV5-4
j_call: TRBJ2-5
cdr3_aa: CASSLGVEGKRTQYF
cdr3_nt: TGTGCCAGCAGCCTGGGGGTGGAGGGAAAGAGAACCCAGTACTTC

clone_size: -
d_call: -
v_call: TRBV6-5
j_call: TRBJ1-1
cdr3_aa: CASSWGLAEAFF
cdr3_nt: TGTGCCAGCAGTTGGGGTTTAGCTGAAGCTTTCTTT

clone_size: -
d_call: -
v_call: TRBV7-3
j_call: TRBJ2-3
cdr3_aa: CASSLRVGSTDTQYF
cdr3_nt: TGTGCCAGCAGCTTACGGGTTGGGAGTACAGATACGCAGTATTTT

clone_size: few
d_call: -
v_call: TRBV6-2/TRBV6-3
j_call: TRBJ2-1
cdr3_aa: CASSRPALVNEQFF
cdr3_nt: TGTGCCAGCAGTCGACCCGCCTTGGTCAATGAGCAGTTCTTC

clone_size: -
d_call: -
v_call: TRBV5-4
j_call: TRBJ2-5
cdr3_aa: CASSLYGKETQYF
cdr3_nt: TGTGCCAGCAGCTTGTACGGGAAAGAGACCCAGTACTTC